The T cell receptor beta chain under discussion was sequenced for a study of blood T cell repertoires in COVID-19. Study as a whole: There were acute and convalescent COVID-19 samples, and they came from the United States, Italy and Spain.

The germline V gene encodes CDR1 SNHLY and CDR2 FYNNEI. This CDR3 is 15 amino acids long. J was trimmed by 4 bases and V by 6 bases; bases with no gene match: 5. Seattle's enrolled individuals joined amid active infection and were then monitored longitudinally. Method: immunoSEQ multiplex PCR; TCRdb's copy keeps in-frame clones and lacks some. The top ten hold approximately 0.99% of the sample, which has about 200,000 clones, over 80% seen once. The V gene is TRBV2, the J gene TRBJ2-1, with 11 bases matching TRBD2. The sample comprised peripheral blood. This TCR was sampled from a man in his sixties with COVID-19, enrolled during active disease. CDR3 region: CASRGGTSGYNEQFF. The CDR3 region has the DNA TGTGCCAGCAGGGGAGGGACTAGCGGTTACAATGAGCAGTTCTTC.